The source of this T cell receptor beta chain is a study of T cells after yellow fever vaccination. In making TCR cDNA, 5'RACE template switching added a universal primer site and UMIs to it. TCRdb re-called the 5' RACE reads with MiXCR, one entry per CDR3 protein. Among around 360,000 distinct CDR3 sequences listed, 11% were seen once. Germline V gives CDR1 SGHRS, CDR2 YFSETQ. This CDR3 comprises 13 residues. The ends were cut back, 0 bases at V and 10 bases at J, with 11 bases in the middle. This chain uses TRBV5-1 with TRBJ2-1, with unresolved D. The TCR was taken from a man aged 18-30 years who received the YFV17D yellow fever vaccine. Sequencing was performed on PBMCs, taken on the day of the first yellow fever vaccination. The CDR3 coding sequence is TGCGCCAGCAGCTTGGAACTATTCGGCGAGCAGTTCTTC. Protein sequence: CASSLELFGEQFF.